This T cell receptor (beta chain) was observed in a study of blood T cell repertoires in COVID-19. On the study more broadly: The study drew acute and convalescent COVID-19 samples from the United States, Italy and Spain. In each case, the material was cDNA or gDNA derived from T cells, B-cell-depleted T cells, or PBMCs.

Authors' data handling: Reference gene primer amplification yielded estimated nucleated cell counts. Profiled with immunoSEQ multiplex PCR; TCRdb holds only in-frame clones, not every one. Clonal size and the V and J genes are those of that table, whereas D and trimming came from the DNA. The sample lists around 270,000 clones, around nine tenths seen once, with around 0.8% in the top ten. V lost 6 bases and J lost 1; bases outside the gene matches: 5. The germline gives CDR1 LNHDA, CDR2 SQIVND (reference sequence). The CDR3 consists of 16 residues. Sequencing was done on a sample of peripheral blood. The chain couples TRBV19 to TRBJ2-1; 11 bases match TRBD2. The TCR was taken from a man aged 25-45 years with acute or convalescent COVID-19. CDR3 nucleotide sequence: TGTGCCAGTAGGGGGGGGACTAGCGGATCCTACAATGAGCAGTTCTTC. It translates to CASRGGTSGSYNEQFF.